This T cell receptor (beta chain) was observed in a study of cytomegalovirus exposure and HLA in healthy donors. About this clone itself: Its target is not known.

Whole-study results and caveats: With high specificity and sensitivity, the classifier reportedly diagnosed cytomegalovirus status. In a later analysis, across HLA loci, associated TCR counts were highest for DRB1, lowest for HLA-C. In a later analysis, common viral pathogens appeared linked to several of the most significant clusters. Most TCR sequences were uncommon, yet certain public TCRs appeared in many donors.

PCR employed 60 Vbeta and 13 Jbeta primers. TCRdb keeps only in-frame clones here, not all; method: immunoSEQ multiplex PCR. Among some 65,000 clones listed, more than 75% were seen once. This TCR was sampled from a girl aged 5-17 years in good health and CMV-seropositive. The sequenced material came from PBMCs.

The CDR3 protein is CASRVTGGYEKLFF. The CDR3 nucleotides read TGTGCCAGCAGGGTGACAGGGGGCTATGAAAAACTGTTTTTT. The chain carries TRBV28 and TRBJ1-4, with 10 bases aligning to TRBD1. The CDR3 sequence is 14 residues long. V shed 6 bases and J 6 bases; nucleotides not matched to a gene: 4. Germline V gene lookup returns CDR1 MDHEN and CDR2 SYDVKM.